The 12 T cell receptor beta chains below all came from one sample that was sequenced in a study of cytomegalovirus exposure and HLA in healthy donors (dated by TCRdb to about 2017). The library was made by the immunoSEQ multiplex PCR assay. For the multiplex PCR, a mixture combining 60 forward primers for TCR Vbeta segments and 13 reverse primers for TCR Jbeta segments was used. The immuneACCESS repertoire file appears here via TCRdb, limited to in-frame rearrangements. These files lack a portion of the clones; in checked studies, under half of the deficit traces to unresolved V genes, and the cause of the others is not known. The sample has roughly 140,000 clones on record, roughly three quarters of them singletons. Approximately 4% of the sample rests with the top ten. Sequenced sample: PBMCs. The receptors were gathered from a man between 18 and 35 years old in good health and CMV-seronegative.

The genes are TRBV5-4 and TRBJ2-7; possible D gene TRBD1, 5 bases. Deletions cut 0 bases from V and 1 base from J, with 8 bases between. The CDR3 consists of 14 residues. The germline gives CDR1 SGHNT, CDR2 YYREEE (reference sequence). As DNA, the CDR3 is TGTGCCAGCAGCTTGGGCGCAGGGTCCTACGAGCAGTACTTC. Translation: CASSLGAGSYEQYF.

This clone was observed a handful of times. The V and J genes are TRBV19 and TRBJ1-4, with D uncertain. V lost 5 bases, J lost 8 bases, and 6 bases lay in between. Germline V gene sequence: CDR1 LNHDA, CDR2 SQIVND (reference sequence). The CDR3 extends over 11 amino acids. In DNA, the CDR3 is TGTGCCAGTAGTTTGGAGGAAAAACTGTTTTTT. Translation: CASSLEEKLFF.

V is TRBV28 and J is TRBJ1-2; D is undetermined. Trimming pared 2 bases from V and 7 bases from J, leaving 14 bases between. Per germline, CDR1 MDHEN and CDR2 SYDVKM. The CDR3 spans 14 residues. DNA for the CDR3: TGTGCCAGCAGTTTAACCCCTTCTATCTCTGGCTACACCTTC. Translated: CASSLTPSISGYTF.

The chain recombines TRBV2 with TRBJ2-5; 9 bases map to TRBD2. The V gene end was trimmed by 5 bases and the J gene end by 5 bases; junction bases not matched to a gene: 12. Looked up from germline, CDR1 is SNHLY and CDR2 is FYNNEI. This CDR3 has 16 residues. The CDR3: CASSPSGRSRGETQYF. CDR3 bases: TGTGCCAGCAGTCCCAGCGGGAGGTCCCGGGGGGAGACCCAGTACTTC.

The chain uses TRBV29-1 and TRBJ2-3, with 9 bases aligning to TRBD1. The V segment lost 4 bases and the J segment 3 bases; nucleotides outside the gene matches: 14. This CDR3 is built from 17 residues. Germline values: CDR1 SQVTM, CDR2 ANQGSEA. CDR3 in amino acids: CSVGPRGTGSGTDTQYF. The CDR3 DNA reads TGCAGCGTTGGCCCCCGGGGGACAGGGTCCGGTACAGATACGCAGTATTTT.

The gene calls are TRBV6-4 and TRBJ1-3, with D unclear. Germline V gene data show CDR1 as MRHNA and CDR2 as SNTAGT. V was pared by 4 bases and J by 1 base, with 5 bases between. CDR3 length: 13 amino acids. CDR3 in amino acids: CASSAGSGNTIYF. CDR3 nucleotide sequence: TGTGCCAGCAGTGCCGGGTCTGGAAACACCATATATTTT.

This chain links TRBV10-1 with TRBJ1-4; D may be TRBD1 (6 bases). Between the trimmed V and J ends, which lost 6 bases and 6 bases, there was a span of 17 bases. The V gene's germline CDR1 is WNHNN and CDR2 SYGVQD (reference sequence). The CDR3 spans 15 residues. DNA of the CDR3: TGCGCCAGCAGGTACCGGACAGATGAGGATGAAAAACTGTTTTTT. Protein: CASRYRTDEDEKLFF.

V gene TRBV10-3 combines with J gene TRBJ2-4; 9 bases map to TRBD1. CDR3 length: 12 amino acids. J gave up 8 bases and V 10 bases, and 6 bases lay outside the gene matches. Germline lookup yields CDR1 ENHRY and CDR2 SYGVKD. As DNA, the CDR3 is TGTGCCACCGGAGGACAGGGGCACATTCAGTACTTC. It translates to CATGGQGHIQYF.

This chain links TRBV11-1 with TRBJ2-2, with D possibly TRBD1 on 5 matching bases. With 2 bases removed from V and 4 bases from J, the gap between germline ends came to 11 bases. The CDR3 is 15 amino acids. In germline, CDR1 is SGHAT, CDR2 FQDESV (reference sequence). The CDR3 coding sequence is TGTGCCAGCAGCTTATCTGTCAGGGCCACCGGGGAGCTGTTTTTT. Translation gives CASSLSVRATGELFF. Supplemented by reference TRBV11-1 and TRBJ2-2, the full variable domain reads EAEVAQSPRYKITEKSQAVAFWCDPISGHATLYWYRQILGQGPELLVQFQDESVVDDSQLPKDRFSAERLKGVDSTLKIQPAELGDSAMYLCASSLSVRATGELFFGEGSRLTVL.

The chain links TRBV29-1 to TRBJ1-1, with TRBD1 matching 12 bases. The V and J ends lost 6 bases and 7 bases, in that order; junction bases with no gene match: 6. CDR3 size: 13 residues. Germline V gene sequence: CDR1 SQVTM, CDR2 ANQGSEA. The CDR3 spells CSVAGTGGGEAFF. In DNA form, the CDR3 reads TGCAGCGTAGCCGGGACAGGGGGCGGTGAAGCTTTCTTT.

The V and J genes are TRBV7-6 and TRBJ1-2; 9 nucleotides line up with TRBD1. The CDR3 has 13 amino acids. The ends lost 5 bases at V and 8 bases at J; junction bases unmatched: 6. Germline CDR1 is SGHVS and CDR2 is FNYEAQ. Written as DNA, the CDR3 is TGTGCCAGCAGCACGGGACAGGGAGAAGGCTACACCTTC. Its protein is CASSTGQGEGYTF.

The table lists this clone with a few counts. The chain is built from TRBV29-1 and TRBJ1-3; D ambiguous. V was trimmed by 6 bases and J by 9 bases, leaving 12 bases between them. The germline gives CDR1 SQVTM, CDR2 ANQGSEA. The CDR3 contains 11 residues. The CDR3 DNA sequence: TGCAGCGTGCTGGACTGGGGCACCATATATTTT. It is translated as CSVLDWGTIYF.